Included here is one TCR beta chain sequence, with context. The CDR3 sequence is 15 residues long. The germline V gene encodes CDR1 SGHTA and CDR2 FQGNSA. The V and J ends lost 6 bases and 2 bases, in that order; junction bases with no gene match: 7. This record comes from a study of cytomegalovirus exposure and HLA in healthy donors. PCR was performed using 60 Vbeta and 13 Jbeta primers. Clones were read by immunoSEQ multiplex PCR, and TCRdb kept only the in-frame ones, dropping some. The table lists over 80,000 clones, over 75% of them singletons. Source material: PBMCs. The V call is TRBV7-2, the J call TRBJ2-7; 10 nucleotides match TRBD2. The sequence was collected from a man in his forties in good health and CMV-seropositive. In nucleotides, the CDR3 is TGTGCCAGCAGGCCAAGACTAGCGGGTACCTACGAGCAGTACTTC. Amino acid sequence: CASRPRLAGTYEQYF.